Shown below are 5 T cell receptor beta chains from a single sample sequenced in a study of blood T cell repertoires in COVID-19. Profiling relied on immunoSEQ multiplex PCR, and the TCRdb table lists in-frame clones only, not all of them. The sample lists around 230,000 clones, approximately 90% occurring once. Sequencing used peripheral blood. These receptors all stem from a man aged 45-60 years with COVID-19, enrolled during active disease.

This clone was counted a single time. The rearrangement links TRBV4-1 to TRBJ2-1, with TRBD2 matching 11 bases. This CDR3 contains 19 residues. The J segment lost 0 bases and the V segment lost 4 bases, leaving 11 bases of the junction unmatched. Germline-derived CDR1 and CDR2 are MGHRA and YSYEKL. CDR3 coding DNA: TGCGCCAGCAGCCTACGACTAGCGGGAACCCCCGTCTCCTACAATGAGCAGTTCTTC. It encodes CASSLRLAGTPVSYNEQFF.

The genes are TRBV5-4 and TRBJ2-7; D not certain. With 0 bases removed from V and 5 bases from J, the gap between germline ends came to 15 bases. CDR1 SGHNT and CDR2 YYREEE come from the germline V gene (reference sequence). The CDR3 extends over 15 amino acids. CDR3 nucleotide sequence: TGTGCCAGCAGCTTGGAGCCGCTTCGACTGAACGAGCAGTACTTC. Its translation: CASSLEPLRLNEQYF. The variable domain in full, with the rest retrieved from reference TRBV5-4 and TRBJ2-7, is ETGVTQSPTHLIKTRGQQVTLRCSSQSGHNTVSWYQQALGQGPQFIFQYYREEENGRGNFPPRFSGLQFPNYSSELNVNALELDDSALYLCASSLEPLRLNEQYFGPGTRLTVT.

The V gene is TRBV10-3, the J gene TRBJ2-7, with D tentatively TRBD2 (5 bases). Trimming shortened V by 6 bases and J by 4 bases, and 10 bases separated the two germline ends. Germline values: CDR1 ENHRY, CDR2 SYGVKD. This CDR3 is 12 amino acids long. The CDR3 region has the DNA TGTGCCATCAGCGAGGGCCGATACGAGCAGTACTTC. Amino acid sequence: CAISEGRYEQYF.

The V gene is TRBV3-1 (or the pseudogene TRBV3-2), the J gene TRBJ1-1; TRBD1 might be the D (6 bases). There are 15 residues in the CDR3. The germline V and J ends were trimmed by 1 base and 5 bases, with 14 bases remaining between them. Germline V gene lookup returns CDR1 LGHDT and CDR2 YNNKEL (reference sequence). CDR3 region: CASSQVGGLWTEAFF. CDR3 sequence (DNA): TGTGCCAGCAGCCAAGTGGGGGGGCTGTGGACTGAAGCTTTCTTT.

Only a few counts were recorded for this clone. The rearrangement links TRBV12-3 or TRBV12-4 to TRBJ2-2; 7 bases align to TRBD2. V lost 8 bases, J lost 0 bases, and 0 bases stayed unmatched. CDR3 length equals 13 residues. DNA of the CDR3: TGTGCCAGCGGGACTACGAACACCGGGGAGCTGTTTTTT. Its translation is CASGTTNTGELFF.